The clone carrying this T cell receptor beta chain was detected ten times or more. The antigen is unknown. The CDR3 totals 13 residues. Trimming pared 5 bases from V and 1 base from J, leaving 5 bases between. Per the germline V gene, CDR1 is LNHDA and CDR2 is SQIVND (reference sequence). Molecular barcoded adaptors covering alpha/delta and beta/gamma chains were used on roughly 400 ng RNA. TCRdb re-analysed the reads in MiXCR, keeping a single row per CDR3 protein. The top ten clones hold approximately 11% of a sample with about 130,000 distinct CDR3 sequences, 10% to 15% of them seen once. This sample is part of a study of read filtering for tumor transcriptome and immune sequencing. Study-level background: The cohort had roughly 16 men and approximately 13 women aged about 40 to 90, mean roughly 71 years. General study findings and limits: The CD138-negative fraction was mixed bone marrow immune cells, not pure T cells.

The genes are TRBV19 and TRBJ2-2, with TRBD1 as a possible D gene (5 bases). Sequenced sample: a population of CD138-negative cells sorted from bone marrow. The origin of this receptor is a donor aged 40 or older with multiple myeloma. CDR3 residues: CASSQGNTGELFF. CDR3 nucleotides: TGTGCCAGTAGTCAGGGGAACACCGGGGAGCTGTTTTTT. The full variable domain, in which reference TRBV19 and TRBJ2-2 provide the parts outside the CDR3, is DGGITQSPKYLFRKEGQNVTLSCEQNLNHDAMYWYRQDPGQGLRLIYYSQIVNDFQKGDIAEGYSVSREKKESFPLTVTSAQKNPTAFYLCASSQGNTGELFFGEGSRLTVL.